This T cell receptor (beta chain) is drawn from a study of blood T cell repertoires in COVID-19. Across the whole study: Spain, Italy and the United States supplied samples that represented acute and convalescent COVID-19. Nucleic acid was either cDNA or gDNA, and it came from T cells, B-cell-depleted T cells, or PBMCs.

V gave up 4 bases and J gave up 6 bases, with 6 bases separating them. The CDR3 totals 12 residues. Germline CDR1 MNHEY, CDR2 SVGEGT. Original analysis: Amplified reference gene primers provided the basis for estimating nucleated cell counts. Profiling relied on immunoSEQ multiplex PCR, and the TCRdb table lists in-frame clones only, not all of them. That table gives V, J and clone size, and the DNA gave D and trimming. The sample lists more than 150,000 clones, about 88% occurring once. The genes are TRBV6-2 or TRBV6-3 and TRBJ2-2; no clear D gene. The sequenced material came from peripheral blood. The receptor was derived from a man aged 35 to 55 with active or convalescent COVID-19. CDR3 nucleotides: TGTGCCAGCAGTTTAGTCGCCGGGGAGCTGTTTTTT. It codes for CASSLVAGELFF.